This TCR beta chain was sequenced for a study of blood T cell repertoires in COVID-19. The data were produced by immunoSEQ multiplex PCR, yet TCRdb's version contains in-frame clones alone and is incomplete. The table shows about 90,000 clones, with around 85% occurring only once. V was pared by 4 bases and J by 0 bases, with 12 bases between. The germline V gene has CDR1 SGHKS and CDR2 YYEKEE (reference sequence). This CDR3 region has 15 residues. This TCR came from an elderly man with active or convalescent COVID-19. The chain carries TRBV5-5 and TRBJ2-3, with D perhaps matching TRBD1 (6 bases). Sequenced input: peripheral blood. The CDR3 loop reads CASSTRTVSTDTQYF. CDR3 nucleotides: TGTGCCAGCAGCACCCGGACAGTTAGCACAGATACGCAGTATTTT. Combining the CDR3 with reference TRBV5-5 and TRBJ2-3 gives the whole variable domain DAGVTQSPTHLIKTRGQQVTLRCSPISGHKSVSWYQQVLGQGPQFIFQYYEKEERGRGNFPDRFSARQFPNYSSELNVNALLLGDSALYLCASSTRTVSTDTQYFGPGTRLTVL.